This T cell receptor (beta chain) was retrieved from a study of T-cell reconstitution after alpha-beta-depleted transplantation in children. The CDR3 loop spans 18 amino acids. CDR1 MNHEY and CDR2 SVGAGI come from the germline V gene. The V segment lost 0 bases and the J segment 3 bases; nucleotides outside the gene matches: 10. In regard to this clonotype: Its antigen is unknown.

Study observations and caveats: At one year after transplant, newly produced T cells mostly accounted for T-cell counts and diversity. Several hundred expanded graft clones reportedly supplied alpha-beta T cells about two months after transplant.

Using unique molecular identifiers, the investigators prepared the TCRbeta library. TCRdb itself ran the PCR reads through MiXCR, one entry per CDR3 protein. In the table there are 530,000 or so distinct CDR3 sequences, over 25% of which are singletons. This specimen consisted of PBMCs, obtained before TCRalphabeta/CD19-depleted stem cell transplant. This clonotype was obtained from a boy younger than two with Wiskott-Aldrich syndrome, due to receive a stem cell transplant. This chain uses TRBV6-5 with TRBJ2-2; 7 positions agree with TRBD1. The DNA of the CDR3 is TGTGCCAGCAGTTACTCCTATCCCACAGGGGTCTACACCGGGGAGCTGTTTTTT. Translation: CASSYSYPTGVYTGELFF.